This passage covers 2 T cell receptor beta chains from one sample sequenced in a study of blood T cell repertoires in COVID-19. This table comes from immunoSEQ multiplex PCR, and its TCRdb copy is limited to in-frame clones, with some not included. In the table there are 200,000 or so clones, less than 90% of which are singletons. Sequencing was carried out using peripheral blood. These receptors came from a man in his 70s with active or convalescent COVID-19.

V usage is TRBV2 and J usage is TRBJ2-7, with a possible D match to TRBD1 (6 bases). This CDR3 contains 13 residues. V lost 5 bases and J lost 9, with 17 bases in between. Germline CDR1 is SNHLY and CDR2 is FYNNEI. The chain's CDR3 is CASSRPGTTGQYF. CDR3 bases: TGTGCCAGCAGTCGCCCCGGGACGACAGGGCAGTACTTC.

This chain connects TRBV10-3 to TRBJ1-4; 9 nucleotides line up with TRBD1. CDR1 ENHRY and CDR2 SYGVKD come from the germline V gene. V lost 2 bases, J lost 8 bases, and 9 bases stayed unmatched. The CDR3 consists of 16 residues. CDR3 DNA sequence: TGTGCCATCAGTGAGGTTTTGGGACAGGGTGAGGAAAAACTGTTTTTT. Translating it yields CAISEVLGQGEEKLFF.